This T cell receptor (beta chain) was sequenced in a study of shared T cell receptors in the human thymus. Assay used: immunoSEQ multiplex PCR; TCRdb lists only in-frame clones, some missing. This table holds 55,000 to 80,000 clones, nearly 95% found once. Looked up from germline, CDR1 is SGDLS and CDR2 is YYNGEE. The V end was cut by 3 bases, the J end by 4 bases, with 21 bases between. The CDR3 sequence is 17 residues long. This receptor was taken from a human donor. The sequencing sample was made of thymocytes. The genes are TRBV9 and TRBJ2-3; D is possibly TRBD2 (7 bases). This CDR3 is CASSAVRSGGASDTQYF. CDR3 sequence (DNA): TGTGCCAGCAGCGCAGTTCGCAGTGGGGGGGCATCAGATACGCAGTATTTT.